These T cell receptor beta chains were read from a single sample in a study of shared clonotypes between healthy human individuals. The assay was immunoSEQ multiplex PCR, and TCRdb's table has in-frame clones only and misses some. The top ten clones hold about 12% of a sample with roughly 480,000 clones, approximately 79% of them seen once. What was sequenced was PBMCs. Receptor source: a woman in her thirties or forties in good health. Some clones in this sample may be carry-over from other donors' samples. Each CDR3 is given with its conserved first and last residue. The D gene is left open where the match is weak. Clone size is given for some rows only: seen once, a few or many times, or a class if the clone is expanded.

TRBV15	TRBD1	many	TRBJ2-7	TGTGCCACCAGCAGAGACACCGGGACAGGGGGCGAAGAGCAGTACTTC	CATSRDTGTGGEEQYF
TRBV4-2	NA	NA	TRBJ2-7	TGTGCCAGCAGCCATCAGAGAGCTTCCGAGCAGTACTTC	CASSHQRASEQYF
TRBV5-4	TRBD1	NA	TRBJ1-1	TGTGCCAGCAGCTCGACTGCCGGGACAGTCTTAGGTGCTGAAGCTTTCTTT	CASSSTAGTVLGAEAFF
TRBV2	NA	NA	TRBJ2-1	TGTGCCAGCAGTGGTGTTGGGAATGAGCAGTTCTTC	CASSGVGNEQFF
TRBV2	NA	NA	TRBJ1-5	TGTGCCAGCAGTGACAGCCGATCGATGTCCCAGCATTTT	CASSDSRSMSQHF
TRBV5-6	NA	NA	TRBJ2-3	TGTGCCAGCAGCTTGGCAGGGATGATAAGCACAGATACGCAGTATTTT	CASSLAGMISTDTQYF
TRBV5-1	NA	NA	TRBJ2-1	TGCGCCAGCAGCTTAGGGGGAGTTTCCCTAAATGAGCAGTTCTTC	CASSLGGVSLNEQFF
TRBV28	NA	NA	TRBJ1-1	TGTGCCAGCAGCCGGTACGGTCTCACTGAAGCTTTCTTT	CASSRYGLTEAFF
TRBV13	NA	NA	TRBJ1-2	TGTGCCAGCAGCCGGCAGGTCTGGGCTAACTATGGCTACACCTTC	CASSRQVWANYGYTF
TRBV6-5	TRBD2	NA	TRBJ2-1	TGTGCCAGCAGTCCGACTAGCGGGAGGGGTTTTGAGCAGTTCTTC	CASSPTSGRGFEQFF
TRBV6-5	NA	once	TRBJ2-3	TGTGCCAGCAGGCGGGACTCAACAGATACGCAGTATTTT	CASRRDSTDTQYF
TRBV5-1	NA	NA	TRBJ1-4	TGCGCCAGCAGCTTGAAACAGGACCCTGAAAAACTGTTTTTT	CASSLKQDPEKLFF
TRBV5-1	NA	NA	TRBJ1-2	TGCGCCAGCAGCTCGGGAGAGAACTATGGCTACACCTTC	CASSSGENYGYTF
TRBV19	NA	few	TRBJ1-1	TGTGCCAGTAGCCCTGGCAGAGCGAACACTGAAGCTTTCTTT	CASSPGRANTEAFF
TRBV4-1	TRBD2	NA	TRBJ2-3	TGCGCCAGCAGCCCCCCGCACACTAGCGGTGGAGGGCCCCCAGATACGCAGTATTTT	CASSPPHTSGGGPPDTQYF
TRBV6-5	TRBD1	NA	TRBJ2-7	TGTGCCAGCAGTACCCGACAGGGCTCAACCTACGAGCAGTACTTC	CASSTRQGSTYEQYF
TRBV6-1	NA	NA	TRBJ2-3	TGTGCCAGCAGTGATATGGAGACAGGCCCCCGGCGTATCCCCACATTT	CASSDMETGPRRIPTF
TRBV4-3	NA	NA	TRBJ2-3	TGCGCCAGCAGCCAAGGACTATTTGCGCAGCACACAGATACGCAGTATTTT	CASSQGLFAQHTDTQYF
TRBV6-1	NA	NA	TRBJ2-5	TGTGCCAGCAGTGTTGGACACAGCCAAGAGACCCAGTACTTC	CASSVGHSQETQYF
TRBV7-2	TRBD1	few	TRBJ2-5	TGTGCCAGCAGCCCACGACAGGGCTCGGAGACCCAGTACTTC	CASSPRQGSETQYF
TRBV10-3	TRBD1	NA	TRBJ2-7	TGTGCCATCAGTGACTCGGACAGGCGCAAGTCCTACGAGCAGTACTTC	CAISDSDRRKSYEQYF
TRBV27	NA	NA	TRBJ2-7	TGTGCCAGCAGACCTACGGGGGACTACGAGCAGTACTTC	CASRPTGDYEQYF
TRBV9	NA	NA	TRBJ2-7	TGTGCCAGCAGCGTAGAAGGGGACCGCTACGAGCAGTACTTC	CASSVEGDRYEQYF
TRBV5-4	NA	NA	TRBJ2-5	TGTGCCAGCAGCTTACCGGGTGAGACCCAGTACTTC	CASSLPGETQYF
TRBV13	NA	many	TRBJ2-3	TGTGCCAGCAGCCCTTCACTAGGTCCCACAGATACGCAGTATTTT	CASSPSLGPTDTQYF
TRBV7-9	NA	many	TRBJ2-3	TGTGCCAGCAGCGGAGTACGGGAGACAGATACGCAGTATTTT	CASSGVRETDTQYF
TRBV7-3	TRBD2	NA	TRBJ2-3	TGTGCCAGCAGCGAAACTAGCGGGAGAGTGGCAGATACGCAGTATTTT	CASSETSGRVADTQYF
TRBV15	TRBD2	few	TRBJ2-1	TGTGCCACCAGCCTGTCTAGCGGAGGCTACAATGAGCAGTTCTTC	CATSLSSGGYNEQFF
TRBV6-1	TRBD2	NA	TRBJ2-4	TGTGCCAGCTCGACTAGCGGGAGGGGTAACATTCAGTACTTC	CASSTSGRGNIQYF
TRBV28	NA	NA	TRBJ1-2	TGTGCCAGCAGTCCCGACAGACTCTACACCTTC	CASSPDRLYTF
TRBV28	NA	NA	TRBJ1-1	TGTGCCAGCAGCTCGACCGGGACGGTGAACACTGAAGCTTTCTTT	CASSSTGTVNTEAFF
TRBV11-2	NA	NA	TRBJ2-2	TGTGCCAGCAGCCTGGACAGCGACCTTAACACCGGGGAGCTGTTTTTT	CASSLDSDLNTGELFF
TRBV15	NA	few	TRBJ1-5	TGTGCCACCAGCAGACCTAAATATAGCAATCAGCCCCAGCATTTT	CATSRPKYSNQPQHF
TRBV19	NA	NA	TRBJ2-5	TGTGCCAGTAGCAGCGCTCCTGGTCCCCAAGAGACCCAGTACTTC	CASSSAPGPQETQYF
TRBV28	NA	once	TRBJ2-7	TGTGCCAGCAGTTCCCCTCAGGGGCCAAACGAGCAGTACTTC	CASSSPQGPNEQYF
TRBV28	NA	NA	TRBJ2-7	TGTGCCAGCAGCCGTGGGAGCTCCTACGAGCAGTACTTC	CASSRGSSYEQYF
TRBV5-1	NA	NA	TRBJ2-3	TGCGCCAGCAGCTTGGGTCCTTATACGCAGTATTTT	CASSLGPYTQYF
TRBV28	NA	NA	TRBJ2-6	TGTGCCAGCAGTTTAGGGGCAGGCGCCTCTGGGGCCAACGTCCTGACTTTC	CASSLGAGASGANVLTF
TRBV7-9	NA	NA	TRBJ2-2	TGTGCCACTACCGACACCGCGAACACCGGGGAGCTGTTTTTT	CATTDTANTGELFF
TRBV19	NA	NA	TRBJ2-5	TGTGCCAGTACTCCTGGGGCGGGACCCCAAGAGACCCAGTACTTC	CASTPGAGPQETQYF
TRBV6-5	NA	NA	TRBJ2-1	TGTGCCAGCAGTTATTGGGGAAGCTCCTACAATGAGCAGTTCTTC	CASSYWGSSYNEQFF
TRBV15	TRBD2	NA	TRBJ2-7	TGTGCCACCAGCAGAGGCCCTAGCGGGAGCGCCTCCTACGAGCAGTACTTC	CATSRGPSGSASYEQYF
TRBV27	TRBD1	NA	TRBJ2-5	TGTGCCAGCAGTCTAGTGGGACAGGGGAGGGGAGGGTACCAAGAGACCCAGTACTTC	CASSLVGQGRGGYQETQYF
TRBV28	NA	NA	TRBJ2-3	TGTGCCAGCACTACAGGACGAGATACGCAGTATTTT	CASTTGRDTQYF
TRBV7-3	NA	NA	TRBJ2-7	TGTGCCAGCAGCTCAGGACCCCTCCCGGACGAGCAGTACTTC	CASSSGPLPDEQYF